The following is a T cell receptor (beta chain) sequence with its context. Its cognate antigen is unknown. This specimen comes from a study of cytomegalovirus exposure and HLA in healthy donors. PCR primers comprised 60 Vbeta and 13 Jbeta primers. TCRdb's copy holds only in-frame clones and misses some; the assay was immunoSEQ multiplex PCR. The sample holds 150,000 to 200,000 clones, 70% to 80% seen once. Study-wide points: A later analysis linked a missense DCLRE1C variant to TCR beta V- and J-gene trimming.

The ends were cut back, 5 bases at V and 2 bases at J, with 9 bases in the middle. The CDR3 consists of 13 residues. Per the germline V gene, CDR1 is MNHEY and CDR2 is SVGAGI. The V and J genes are TRBV6-5 and TRBJ1-2; D ambiguous. The TCR originated in a woman aged 45-60 years in good health and CMV-seronegative. Sequencing was done on a sample of PBMCs. The CDR3 here is CASSAVANYGYTF. The CDR3 bases are TGTGCCAGCAGTGCGGTGGCAAACTATGGCTACACCTTC.